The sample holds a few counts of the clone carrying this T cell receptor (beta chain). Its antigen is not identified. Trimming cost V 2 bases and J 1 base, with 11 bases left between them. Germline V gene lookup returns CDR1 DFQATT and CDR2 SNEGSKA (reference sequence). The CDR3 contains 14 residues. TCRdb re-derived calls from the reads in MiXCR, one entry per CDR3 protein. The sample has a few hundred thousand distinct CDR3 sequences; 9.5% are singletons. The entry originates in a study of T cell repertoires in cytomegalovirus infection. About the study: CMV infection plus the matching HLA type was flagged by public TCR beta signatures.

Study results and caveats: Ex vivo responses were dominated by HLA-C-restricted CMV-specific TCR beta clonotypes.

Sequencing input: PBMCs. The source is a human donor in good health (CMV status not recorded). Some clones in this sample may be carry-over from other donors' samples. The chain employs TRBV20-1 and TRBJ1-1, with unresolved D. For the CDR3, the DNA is TGCAGTGCTAGACCCAGGCCTAAGAACACTGAAGCTTTCTTT. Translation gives CSARPRPKNTEAFF.